A selection of T cell receptor beta chains follows, all from one sample in a study of cytomegalovirus exposure and HLA in healthy donors. The protocol was immunoSEQ multiplex PCR, while the TCRdb copy is restricted to in-frame clones and leaves out a portion. The table records some 100,000 clones, nearly 80% of them present only once. Sample: PBMCs. All receptors come from a woman aged 40 to 49 in good health and CMV-seropositive. Both conserved end residues are part of each CDR3. The D gene is left open where the match is weak. The listing skips clone size in some rows; elsewhere it reads once, few, many or a size class.

v_gene: TRBV27; d_gene: TRBD1; abundance: NA; j_gene: TRBJ2-7; CDR3aa: CASSLRGTGGPYEQYF; CDR3nt: TGTGCCAGCAGTTTAAGGGGGACAGGGGGCCCCTACGAGCAGTACTTC
v_gene: TRBV15; d_gene: NA; abundance: NA; j_gene: TRBJ2-3; CDR3aa: CATSRDRSGATDTQYF; CDR3nt: TGTGCCACCAGCAGAGATCGAAGCGGAGCCACAGATACGCAGTATTTT
v_gene: TRBV28; d_gene: TRBD2; abundance: NA; j_gene: TRBJ2-1; CDR3aa: CASSLLAGLGNEQFF; CDR3nt: TGTGCCAGCAGTTTACTAGCGGGTCTTGGAAATGAGCAGTTCTTC
v_gene: TRBV5-1; d_gene: TRBD1; abundance: NA; j_gene: TRBJ1-2; CDR3aa: CASSSGQGAFGYTF; CDR3nt: TGCGCCAGCAGCTCGGGACAGGGGGCTTTTGGCTACACCTTC
v_gene: TRBV5-1; d_gene: TRBD1; abundance: NA; j_gene: TRBJ1-1; CDR3aa: CASSRQGKNTEAFF; CDR3nt: TGCGCCAGCAGCCGACAGGGGAAGAACACTGAAGCTTTCTTT
v_gene: TRBV7-9; d_gene: TRBD1; abundance: few; j_gene: TRBJ1-1; CDR3aa: CASSSDRSGEAFF; CDR3nt: TGTGCCAGCAGCTCGGACAGGAGTGGTGAAGCTTTCTTT
v_gene: TRBV7-2; d_gene: TRBD1; abundance: NA; j_gene: TRBJ2-1; CDR3aa: CASSPDRVNEQFF; CDR3nt: TGTGCCAGCAGCCCTGACAGGGTCAATGAGCAGTTCTTC
v_gene: TRBV6-5; d_gene: NA; abundance: few; j_gene: TRBJ1-1; CDR3aa: CASSQQQGNTEAFF; CDR3nt: TGTGCCAGCAGTCAACAACAGGGGAACACTGAAGCTTTCTTT
v_gene: TRBV7-9; d_gene: NA; abundance: NA; j_gene: TRBJ2-7; CDR3aa: CASSPRTAEHSYEQYF; CDR3nt: TGTGCCAGCAGCCCGAGGACAGCTGAACACTCCTACGAGCAGTACTTC
v_gene: TRBV28; d_gene: TRBD2; abundance: NA; j_gene: TRBJ2-1; CDR3aa: CASRSGGLNEQFF; CDR3nt: TGTGCCAGCAGATCGGGAGGACTCAATGAGCAGTTCTTC
v_gene: TRBV2; d_gene: TRBD2; abundance: NA; j_gene: TRBJ2-7; CDR3aa: CAIGSGSSTEQYF; CDR3nt: TGTGCCATCGGTAGCGGGAGCAGCACCGAGCAGTACTTC
v_gene: TRBV7-2; d_gene: NA; abundance: few; j_gene: TRBJ2-3; CDR3aa: CASSSFTDTQYF; CDR3nt: TGTGCCAGCAGCTCCTTCACAGATACGCAGTATTTT
v_gene: TRBV27; d_gene: NA; abundance: NA; j_gene: TRBJ2-2; CDR3aa: CASSRGTNTGELFF; CDR3nt: TGTGCCAGCAGTCGGGGGACGAACACCGGGGAGCTGTTTTTT
v_gene: TRBV5-8; d_gene: NA; abundance: few; j_gene: TRBJ1-1; CDR3aa: CASSLYFNRDTEAFF; CDR3nt: TGTGCCAGCAGCTTGTATTTCAACCGGGACACTGAAGCTTTCTTT
v_gene: TRBV29-1; d_gene: TRBD1; abundance: NA; j_gene: TRBJ1-2; CDR3aa: CSVGRQGEDGYTF; CDR3nt: TGCAGCGTTGGGAGACAGGGGGAAGATGGCTACACCTTC
v_gene: TRBV4-3; d_gene: NA; abundance: NA; j_gene: TRBJ2-1; CDR3aa: CASSQERAGYNEQFF; CDR3nt: TGCGCCAGCAGCCAAGAAAGGGCGGGCTACAATGAGCAGTTCTTC
v_gene: TRBV7-9; d_gene: TRBD2; abundance: NA; j_gene: TRBJ2-4; CDR3aa: CAAGLAGELAKNIQYF; CDR3nt: TGTGCCGCGGGACTAGCGGGGGAGTTAGCCAAAAACATTCAGTACTTC
v_gene: TRBV30; d_gene: NA; abundance: NA; j_gene: TRBJ2-5; CDR3aa: CAWSAPETQYF; CDR3nt: TGTGCCTGGAGTGCTCCAGAGACCCAGTACTTC
v_gene: TRBV6-5; d_gene: TRBD2; abundance: NA; j_gene: TRBJ2-7; CDR3aa: CASSRTSGSGEQYF; CDR3nt: TGTGCCAGCAGTCGGACTAGCGGGAGCGGCGAGCAGTACTTC
v_gene: TRBV29-1; d_gene: TRBD2; abundance: NA; j_gene: TRBJ2-1; CDR3aa: CRLRWAGGPYNEQFF; CDR3nt: TGCAGGCTTCGATGGGCGGGAGGGCCCTACAATGAGCAGTTCTTC
v_gene: TRBV7-8; d_gene: NA; abundance: NA; j_gene: TRBJ2-5; CDR3aa: CASSPGVQETQYF; CDR3nt: TGTGCCAGCAGCCCAGGGGTACAAGAGACCCAGTACTTC
v_gene: TRBV19; d_gene: TRBD2; abundance: once; j_gene: TRBJ2-7; CDR3aa: CASSPGTSGSPYEQYF; CDR3nt: TGTGCCAGTAGCCCTGGGACTAGCGGGAGCCCCTACGAGCAGTACTTC
v_gene: TRBV7-9; d_gene: NA; abundance: NA; j_gene: TRBJ2-1; CDR3aa: CASSSRFAEQFF; CDR3nt: TGTGCCAGCAGTTCTAGATTCGCTGAGCAGTTCTTC
v_gene: TRBV4-3; d_gene: TRBD1; abundance: NA; j_gene: TRBJ2-2; CDR3aa: CASSQVPTGVNTGELFF; CDR3nt: TGCGCCAGCAGCCAAGTACCGACAGGGGTGAACACCGGGGAGCTGTTTTTT
v_gene: TRBV10-3; d_gene: TRBD1; abundance: NA; j_gene: TRBJ2-7; CDR3aa: CAIRAYSTGEDYEQYF; CDR3nt: TGTGCCATCAGAGCTTACTCAACAGGGGAAGACTACGAGCAGTACTTC